Each of the 5 T cell receptor beta chains below was sequenced from the same sample in a study of blood T cells in healthy people across ages. Next came a second PCR, run for about 6 to 12 cycles, which used a sample-barcoded 5' primer along with a J-beta primer mix. MiXCR, applied by TCRdb to the 5' RACE reads, yields one record per CDR3 protein. The sample has over a million distinct CDR3 sequences, around 55% seen once. Sequencing used blood. Every receptor here comes from a man aged 18-30 years in good health.

This clonotype came up a few times. J is TRBJ2-7 and V is TRBV12-3 or TRBV12-4; maybe TRBD2 (5 bases). The DNA end is more similar to TRBJ2-5, so the J call may be wrong. The CDR3 runs to 12 residues. CDR3 sequence: CASSPMRATQYF. CDR3 DNA sequence: TGTGCCAGCAGCCCAATGCGGGCGACCCAGTACTTC.

The CDR3 loop is CASSLARVRSAQKLFF. Here the CDR3 DNA reads TGTGCCAGCAGCTTAGCGCGAGTCAGATCAGCTCAAAAACTGTTTTTT. This chain uses TRBV7-8 with TRBJ1-4; D unclear. The CDR3 spans 16 residues. Germline assignment: CDR1 SGHVS and CDR2 FQNEAQ. V lost 0 bases, J lost 9 bases, and 17 bases lay in between.

The table lists this clonotype with a few counts. CDR3 DNA sequence: TGTGCCAGCAGGTACGGGAGCGTCTTCTACGAGCAGTACTTC. This codes for CASRYGSVFYEQYF. The chain combines TRBV12-3 or TRBV12-4 with TRBJ2-7, with D possibly matching TRBD2 (6 bases). The CDR3 extends over 14 amino acids. Trimming removed 6 bases at V and 3 bases at J, with 15 bases between.

Only a few counts were recorded for this clonotype. V gene TRBV28 combines with J gene TRBJ2-7, with D perhaps TRBD1 (5 bases). This CDR3 contains 16 residues. Germline V gene data show CDR1 as MDHEN and CDR2 as SYDVKM. V lost 3 bases to trimming and J lost 4 bases, with 19 bases between them. The CDR3 here is CASSFPSGQPFYEQYF. In nucleotides, the CDR3 is TGTGCCAGCAGTTTCCCGTCCGGACAACCCTTTTACGAGCAGTACTTC.

The V call is TRBV20-1, the J call TRBJ2-2; 8 bases agree with TRBD1. The germline CDR1 and CDR2 sequences are DFQATT and SNEGSKA (reference sequence). The CDR3 loop spans 14 amino acids. Trimming cost V 4 bases and J 1 base; bases outside gene matches: 2. The CDR3 protein is CSATTGGNTGELFF. The CDR3 nucleotides read TGCAGTGCTACTACAGGGGGGAACACCGGGGAGCTGTTTTTT.